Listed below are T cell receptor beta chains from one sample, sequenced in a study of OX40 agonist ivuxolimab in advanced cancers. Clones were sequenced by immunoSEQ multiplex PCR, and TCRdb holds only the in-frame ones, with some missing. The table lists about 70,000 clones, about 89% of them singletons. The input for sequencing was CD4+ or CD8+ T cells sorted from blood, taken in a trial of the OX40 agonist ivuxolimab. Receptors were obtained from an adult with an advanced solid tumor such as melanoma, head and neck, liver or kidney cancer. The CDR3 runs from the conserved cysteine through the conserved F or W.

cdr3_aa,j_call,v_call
CASSLLQGITDTQYF,TRBJ2-3,TRBV5-5
CASTRGRSNTEAFF,TRBJ1-1,TRBV19
CASSVEAASGYSYEQYF,TRBJ2-7,TRBV9
CSVRDNTEAFF,TRBJ1-1,TRBV29-1
CASSLGTSGSYEQYF,TRBJ2-7,TRBV7-3
CASSLRLTAMNTEAFF,TRBJ1-1,TRBV7-8
CASSQEGKHEQFF,TRBJ2-1,TRBV4-1
CASSPITGGGGQPQHF,TRBJ1-5,TRBV7-9
CAWSEGSGYGYTF,TRBJ1-2,TRBV30
CASGSSYEQYF,TRBJ2-7,TRBV28
CASRASSYNEQFF,TRBJ2-1,TRBV6-1
CASIGGGRVYTEAFF,TRBJ1-1,TRBV6-7
CASSLGRDSYEQYF,-,TRBV7-3
CASSKNIGGNTEAFF,TRBJ1-1,TRBV5-1
CASSILGTSSYNEQFF,TRBJ2-1,TRBV19
CASSFGAGVSNEQFF,TRBJ2-1,TRBV6-6
CASSPTQGGISPQHF,TRBJ1-5,TRBV18
CSVRERNTEAFF,TRBJ1-1,TRBV29-1
CASSYTGDSYEQYF,TRBJ2-7,TRBV6-5
CASSQFGGNYGYTF,TRBJ1-2,TRBV4-1
CAISDLPNTGELFF,TRBJ2-2,TRBV10-3
CASSSAGTSGSYEQYF,TRBJ2-7,TRBV13
CAISDSPQGLGTEAFF,TRBJ1-1,TRBV10-3
CASSMTAGNEQYF,TRBJ2-7,TRBV19
CASSREGGSYEQYF,TRBJ2-7,TRBV18
CASSVPSWLAGGRGTQYF,TRBJ2-5,TRBV7-2
CASSHSMDGYDTQYF,TRBJ2-3,TRBV18
CASSVLTVQETQYF,TRBJ2-5,TRBV2
CASSPRLRRNFF,TRBJ2-1,TRBV7-8
CAVGLTSYNEQFF,TRBJ2-1,TRBV27
CASSIRFEAFF,TRBJ1-1,TRBV19
CASRRDHTGELFF,TRBJ2-2,TRBV5-6
CASSLPDLYGYTF,TRBJ1-2,TRBV5-6
CSVAGGWDNEQFF,TRBJ2-1,TRBV29-1
CAISGQTGTGPPGRTF,TRBJ1-2,TRBV10-3
CASSAYTGAGETQYF,TRBJ2-5,TRBV9
CASSLTSGTQETQYF,TRBJ2-5,TRBV5-4
CASSLTSGRAGFQETQYF,TRBJ2-5,TRBV28
CASSPTQGAPYEQYF,TRBJ2-7,TRBV4-1
CASSRQGRSTDTQYF,TRBJ2-3,TRBV27
CASSLRGGQETQYF,TRBJ2-5,TRBV11-3
CASSPPEGQPQHF,TRBJ1-5,TRBV7-2
CASSLGVGARTEAFF,TRBJ1-1,TRBV7-7
CASSLDTWAGYGYTF,TRBJ1-2,TRBV5-1
CASSPPTSGSHEQYF,TRBJ2-7,TRBV7-9
CASSLAFLPKRETQYF,TRBJ2-5,TRBV7-9
CASSPGGEGEQFF,TRBJ2-1,TRBV18
CSAEGGEQYF,-,TRBV29-1
CASTGLAGGPDEQFF,TRBJ2-1,TRBV6-1
CASSSRTGPFGQPQHF,TRBJ1-5,TRBV28
CASSVEPTGNRGYTF,TRBJ1-2,TRBV9
CASSPSGHIQYF,TRBJ2-4,TRBV6-5
CASSGGSTDTQYF,TRBJ2-3,TRBV6-1
CASSQLVRGANTEAFF,TRBJ1-1,TRBV7-6
CASSLTGAGGYEQYF,TRBJ2-7,TRBV14